This T cell receptor beta chain was obtained from a study of OX40 agonist ivuxolimab in advanced cancers. Overall study context: Earlier treatment with anti-PD-1, anti-PD-L1 or anti-CTLA-4 was permitted, and over 35% had received some. Three individuals attained partial responses, comprising one hepatocellular carcinoma case and two cutaneous melanoma cases. Study-level findings and limits: Dosing at 0.1 to 3.0 mg/kg was accompanied by clonal expansion of CD4+ and CD8+ blood T cells by week 6. Low normalized T-cell clonal expansion was additionally recorded for some nonresponders.

Here immunoSEQ multiplex PCR was the method, and the copy in TCRdb shows in-frame clones only, minus some. The table records about 31,000 clones, roughly 86% of them present only once. Germline values: CDR1 MDHEN, CDR2 SYDVKM. The V segment lost 10 bases and the J segment 4 bases; nucleotides outside the gene matches: 14. The CDR3 covers 15 residues. For this clone: The antigen is not known.

The sequence was collected from an adult with an advanced solid tumor such as melanoma, head and neck, liver or kidney cancer. This sample comprised CD4+ or CD8+ T cells sorted from blood, obtained in a trial of the OX40 agonist ivuxolimab. The genes are TRBV28 and TRBJ2-3; 7 bases fit TRBD2. The CDR3 DNA follows: TGTGCCACCACAACCGGGAGGATGCCCTCAGATACGCAGTATTTT. Protein product: CATTTGRMPSDTQYF.